A single sample gave rise to the 28 T cell receptor beta chains below, sequenced in a study of response to subunit inactivated influenza vaccine. TCRdb called the RT-PCR reads again in MiXCR, with one record for every CDR3 protein. The table lists 500,000 to 700,000 distinct CDR3 sequences, 20% to 25% of them singletons, with approximately 3% in the top ten. Another study also made use of these data, one on T cells expressing NK-cell markers. Turning to that study: In generating TCR beta cDNA, 5'RACE template switching with UMIs was used.

This specimen was CD4+ T cells sorted from PBMCs, taken less than 13 days after vaccination. Source of these receptors: a man aged 50-59 years who received an inactivated influenza vaccine.

The chain is built from TRBV7-9 and TRBJ2-1; TRBD1 might be the D (5 bases). Per germline, CDR1 SEHNR and CDR2 FQNEAQ (reference sequence). The ends were cut back, 3 bases at V and 9 bases at J, with 15 bases in the middle. The CDR3 extends over 14 amino acids. CDR3: CASSFFQGNIEQFF. The DNA of the CDR3 is TGTGCCAGCAGCTTTTTCCAGGGAAACATTGAGCAGTTCTTC. Drawing the rest from reference TRBV7-9 and TRBJ2-1, the complete variable domain is DTGVSQNPRHKITKRGQNVTFRCDPISEHNRLYWYRQTLGQGPEFLTYFQNEAQLEKSRLLSDRFSAERPKGSFSTLEIQRTEQGDSAMYLCASSFFQGNIEQFFGPGTRLTVL.

This rearrangement joins TRBV23-1 to TRBJ1-5, with D perhaps matching TRBD1 (5 bases). TRBV23-1 counts as an open reading frame of uncertain function. The V gene lost 0 bases and the J gene lost 7 bases, with 13 bases spanning the gap. The CDR3 runs 15 residues. This CDR3 is CASSQSEGFNQPQHF. In nucleotides, the CDR3 is TGCGCCAGCAGTCAATCCGAGGGGTTCAACCAGCCCCAGCATTTT.

The chain carries TRBV16 and TRBJ2-1; TRBD1 might be the D (5 bases). The germline gives CDR1 KGHSY, CDR2 FQNENV. V lost 3 bases and J lost 0, with 15 bases in between. The CDR3 extends over 17 amino acids. The CDR3 protein is CASSHPGRASSYNEQFF. The DNA of the CDR3 is TGTGCCAGCAGCCACCCCGGCAGGGCGAGCTCCTACAATGAGCAGTTCTTC.

The rearrangement links TRBV27 to TRBJ2-4; 13 nucleotides agree with TRBD2. This CDR3 region has 18 residues. Trimming cost V 0 bases and J 4 bases; bases outside gene matches: 6. Germline V lookup: CDR1 MNHEY, CDR2 SMNVEV (reference sequence). The CDR3 loop reads CASSLSKGTSGKKNIQYF. The CDR3 bases are TGTGCCAGCAGTTTATCCAAGGGGACTAGCGGGAAAAAAAACATTCAGTACTTC.

The chain employs TRBV19 and TRBJ2-7; D assignment may be TRBD1 or TRBD2 (5 bases each). The CDR3 has 11 amino acids. Germline CDR1 reads LNHDA; CDR2 reads SQIVND (reference sequence). V gave up 6 bases and J gave up 7 bases, with 10 bases separating them. The CDR3 nucleotides read TGTGCCAGTAGGTCGGGGACGGAGCAGTACTTC. Protein: CASRSGTEQYF.

Ten or more counts support this clonotype. The chain joins TRBV7-2 to TRBJ1-5; no firm D call. CDR3 length: 13 residues. Per the germline V gene, CDR1 is SGHTA and CDR2 is FQGNSA. With 5 bases removed from V and 3 bases from J, the gap between germline ends came to 8 bases. The CDR3 nucleotides read TGTGCCAGCAGCCCTAAATCCAATCAGCCCCAGCATTTT. Its translation is CASSPKSNQPQHF.

This clonotype appeared a few times. The rearrangement joins TRBV18 to TRBJ2-7; possibly TRBD2 for D (7 bases). From germline, CDR1 is KGHSH and CDR2 LQKENI. The CDR3 consists of 14 residues. The ends were cut back, 3 bases at V and 4 bases at J, with 13 bases in the middle. CDR3 residues: CASSPYGGAYEQYF. The CDR3 nucleotides read TGTGCCAGCTCACCCTATGGGGGGGCTTACGAGCAGTACTTC.

This clonotype showed up just a few times. The limits of the CDR3 on the DNA are not certain, so only TCRdb's listed CDR3 is given. The chain joins TRBV7-5 to TRBJ2-1; the D call in the table, TRBD1, was not verified against the DNA. TRBV7-5 is flagged as a pseudogene. The CDR3 sequence runs 18 residues, both termini included. The CDR3 sequence: CISVSEAHPGQRSNEQFF.

The CDR3 nucleotides read TGCGCCAGCAGCTTGGAAGTCTCGGGATCACCCCTCCACTTT. Translation gives CASSLEVSGSPLHF. The chain is built from TRBV5-1 and TRBJ1-6; D is undetermined. Germline V CDR1 and CDR2: SGHRS, YFSETQ. The ends were cut back, 0 bases at V and 10 bases at J, with 11 bases in the middle. The CDR3 has 14 amino acids.

This clonotype was detected only a few times. The rearrangement uses TRBV7-2 and TRBJ1-3, with D perhaps TRBD1 (6 bases). Trimming stripped 1 base from V and 0 bases from J, with 10 bases between. This CDR3 has 16 residues. From germline, CDR1 is SGHTA and CDR2 FQGNSA. CDR3 protein: CASSLVGDISGNTIYF. The CDR3 DNA reads as TGTGCCAGCAGCTTAGTAGGGGACATCTCTGGAAACACCATATATTTT.

This clonotype was counted only a few times. The chain uses TRBV7-9 and TRBJ2-7; 7 positions agree with TRBD1. The germline CDR1 and CDR2 sequences are SEHNR and FQNEAQ (reference sequence). This CDR3 comprises 15 residues. V dropped 5 bases and J dropped 2; count of bases not matched to a gene: 9. Written as DNA, the CDR3 is TGTGCCAGCAGCCCAGACCCGGGACAGACCTACGAGCAGTACTTC. Translation: CASSPDPGQTYEQYF.

This rearrangement joins TRBV20-1 to TRBJ1-5, with D possibly TRBD1 on 5 matching bases. V was clipped by 4 bases and J by 7 bases, with 14 bases between them. Germline lookup yields CDR1 DFQATT and CDR2 SNEGSKA (reference sequence). The CDR3 runs to 13 residues. CDR3 amino acids: CSATQGPKQPQHF. In nucleotides, the CDR3 is TGCAGTGCTACCCAGGGTCCCAAACAGCCCCAGCATTTT.

The genes are TRBV29-1 and TRBJ2-1, with D perhaps matching TRBD1 (5 bases). CDR1 is SQVTM and CDR2 is ANQGSEA in the germline V gene. The V end lost 4 bases, the J end lost 0 bases, and 10 bases lay between the germline ends. CDR3 length: 14 residues. CDR3 in amino acids: CSVGRGSSYNEQFF. The CDR3 nucleotides are TGCAGCGTTGGAAGGGGTAGCTCCTACAATGAGCAGTTCTTC.

Many counts were recorded for this clonotype. The J gene is TRBJ2-2, the V gene TRBV7-9; D is unclear. V shed 1 base and J shed 7 bases, with 4 bases lying between them. The germline CDR1 and CDR2 sequences are SEHNR and FQNEAQ (reference sequence). This CDR3 region has 12 residues. DNA for the CDR3: TGTGCCAGCAGCTTAGTTGTCGGGGAGCTGTTTTTT. Translated, it gives CASSLVVGELFF.

The J gene is TRBJ1-5, the V gene TRBV7-8; no definite D call. This CDR3 contains 18 residues. V was pared by 0 bases and J by 6 bases, with 21 bases between. CDR1 is SGHVS, CDR2 FQNEAQ, per germline. In DNA, the CDR3 is TGTGCCAGCAGCTTAGCGCGAAGCCCCGGAGTATTTTTTCAGCCCCAGCATTTT. Translation: CASSLARSPGVFFQPQHF.

This clonotype showed up just a few times. V gene TRBV20-1 combines with J gene TRBJ1-4; D not certain. CDR1 and CDR2 (germline): DFQATT, SNEGSKA (reference sequence). This CDR3 is built from 14 residues. Between the trimmed V and J ends, which lost 1 base and 5 bases, there was a span of 11 bases. CDR3 amino acids: CSARGVIWNEKLFF. Written as DNA, the CDR3 is TGCAGTGCTAGAGGAGTAATTTGGAATGAAAAACTGTTTTTT.

There are a few counts of this clonotype. The J gene is TRBJ2-2, the V gene TRBV10-3; tentatively, D is TRBD1 (6 bases). The CDR3 spans 14 residues. V lost 7 bases, J lost 4 bases, and 13 bases lay in between. The germline V gene has CDR1 ENHRY and CDR2 SYGVKD. The CDR3 coding sequence is TGTGCCATCAAACTACAGGGTGCCACCGGGGAGCTGTTTTTT. As protein: CAIKLQGATGELFF.

The V call is TRBV5-1, the J call TRBJ2-5, with no clear D. The CDR3 runs to 12 residues. Trimming removed 4 bases from V and 5 bases from J, with 9 bases in between. The V gene's germline CDR1 is SGHRS and CDR2 YFSETQ. CDR3 protein: CASSASVETQYF. The CDR3 nucleotides are TGCGCCAGCAGCGCCTCAGTTGAGACCCAGTACTTC. Based on the CDR3 plus reference TRBV5-1 and TRBJ2-5, the full variable domain is KAGVTQTPRYLIKTRGQQVTLSCSPISGHRSVSWYQQTPGQGLQFLFEYFSETQRNKGNFPGRFSGRQFSNSRSEMNVSTLELGDSALYLCASSASVETQYFGPGTRLLVL.

This clonotype came up a few times. V usage is TRBV18 and J usage is TRBJ2-7; no reliable D call. The CDR3 loop spans 14 amino acids. V was clipped by 5 bases and J by 1 base, with 12 bases between them. Per germline, CDR1 KGHSH and CDR2 LQKENI. The CDR3 loop is CASSKEVGSYEQYF. CDR3 DNA sequence: TGTGCCAGCTCAAAAGAGGTCGGTTCCTACGAGCAGTACTTC.

This clonotype was recorded at least ten times. The chain combines TRBV5-1 with TRBJ2-3; 9 positions agree with TRBD1. The CDR3 totals 17 residues. V shed 5 bases, J shed 6 bases, and the junction held 16 bases outside the gene matches. CDR1 is SGHRS, CDR2 YFSETQ, per germline. In nucleotides, the CDR3 is TGCGCCAGCAGTCGGGGTCGGGACAGGGTATCCTCCGATACGCAGTATTTT. This sequence encodes CASSRGRDRVSSDTQYF.

The rearrangement uses TRBV11-2 and TRBJ2-3; 11 bases match TRBD1. J gave up 5 bases and V 5 bases, and 9 bases lay outside the gene matches. Looked up from germline, CDR1 is SGHAT and CDR2 is FQNNGV. This CDR3 has 16 residues. The CDR3 bases are TGTGCCAGCAGCCGAGGAACCGGGACAGGGGGAGATACGCAGTATTTT. It is translated as CASSRGTGTGGDTQYF.

This clonotype has more than one count but fewer than ten. The chain has TRBV4-1 and TRBJ1-6; D call uncertain. Trimming cost V 0 bases and J 7 bases, with 10 bases left between them. The CDR3 has 15 residues. CDR1 and CDR2 from the germline V gene are MGHRA and YSYEKL. The CDR3 region has the DNA TGCGCCAGCAGCCAAGATCACAGTCCGAATTCACCCCTCCACTTT. This codes for CASSQDHSPNSPLHF.

This chain connects TRBV2 to TRBJ2-7; the match to TRBD1 covers 10 bases. CDR1 and CDR2 from the germline V gene are SNHLY and FYNNEI. Trimming at V came to 7 bases and at J to 7 bases, leaving 10 bases not matched to a gene. This CDR3 spans 14 amino acids. Here the CDR3 DNA reads TGTGCCAGCACCATGGACAGGGGGGCGGGGGAGCAGTACTTC. This encodes CASTMDRGAGEQYF.

V gene TRBV5-1 combines with J gene TRBJ2-3; 12 bases align to TRBD2. The CDR3 is 16 residues long. After removal of 0 bases from V and 6 bases from J, the junction contained 5 bases not matched to a gene. Germline-derived CDR1 and CDR2 are SGHRS and YFSETQ. The CDR3 spells CASSLGLAGVRDTQYF. In DNA, the CDR3 is TGCGCCAGCAGCTTGGGACTAGCGGGAGTTAGGGATACGCAGTATTTT.

This clonotype was counted only a few times. The rearrangement joins TRBV20-1 to TRBJ1-5, with D maybe TRBD1 (5 bases). This CDR3 is 14 amino acids long. Per the germline V gene, CDR1 is DFQATT and CDR2 is SNEGSKA (reference sequence). With 1 base removed from V and 3 bases from J, the gap between germline ends came to 10 bases. The CDR3 nucleotides are TGCAGTGCTAGAGTAGGGGCCGACAATCAGCCCCAGCATTTT. This codes for CSARVGADNQPQHF.

As for this clonotype: One end of the junction fails to match germline, which may point to a read error. V gene TRBV29-1 combines with J gene TRBJ2-2; D may match TRBD1 or TRBD2 (5 bases each). The CDR3 loop spans 12 amino acids. The germline gives CDR1 SQVTM, CDR2 ANQGSEA. The DNA of the CDR3 is TGCAGCGTTTGGCAGGGCTCCGGGGAGCTGCTTTTT. Translating it yields CSVWQGSGELLF.

This clonotype turned up a few times. The CDR3 sequence: CATSEPSLAKNIQYF. The CDR3 region has the DNA TGTGCCACCAGCGAGCCGTCTCTAGCCAAAAACATTCAGTACTTC. The rearrangement uses TRBV15 and TRBJ2-4, with D unresolved. V lost 5 bases, J lost 0 bases, and 11 bases lay in between. In germline, CDR1 is LNHNV, CDR2 YYDKDF (reference sequence). This CDR3 spans 15 amino acids.

The V call is TRBV12-3 or TRBV12-4, the J call TRBJ2-1; TRBD2 agrees at 7 bases. This CDR3 is built from 17 residues. Trimming cost V 8 bases and J 3 bases; bases outside gene matches: 16. As DNA, the CDR3 is TGTGCCAGCCGATTTGGGTTTAGGGACTATAGCTACAATGAGCAGTTCTTC. Its translation: CASRFGFRDYSYNEQFF.